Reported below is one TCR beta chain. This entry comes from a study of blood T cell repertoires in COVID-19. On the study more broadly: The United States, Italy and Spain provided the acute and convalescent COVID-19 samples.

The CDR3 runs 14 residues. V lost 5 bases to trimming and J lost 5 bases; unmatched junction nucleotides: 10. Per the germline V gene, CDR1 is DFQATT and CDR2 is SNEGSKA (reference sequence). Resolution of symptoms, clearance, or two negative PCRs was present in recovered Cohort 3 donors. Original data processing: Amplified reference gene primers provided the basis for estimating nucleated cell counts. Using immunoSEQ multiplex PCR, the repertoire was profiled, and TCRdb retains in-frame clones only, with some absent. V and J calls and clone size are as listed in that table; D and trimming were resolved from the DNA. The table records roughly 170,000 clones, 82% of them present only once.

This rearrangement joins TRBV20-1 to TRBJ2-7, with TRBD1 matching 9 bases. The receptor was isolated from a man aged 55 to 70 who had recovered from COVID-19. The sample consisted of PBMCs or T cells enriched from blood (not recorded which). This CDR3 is CSAGGGTGSDEQYF. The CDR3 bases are TGCAGTGCTGGTGGTGGGACAGGGAGCGACGAGCAGTACTTC.